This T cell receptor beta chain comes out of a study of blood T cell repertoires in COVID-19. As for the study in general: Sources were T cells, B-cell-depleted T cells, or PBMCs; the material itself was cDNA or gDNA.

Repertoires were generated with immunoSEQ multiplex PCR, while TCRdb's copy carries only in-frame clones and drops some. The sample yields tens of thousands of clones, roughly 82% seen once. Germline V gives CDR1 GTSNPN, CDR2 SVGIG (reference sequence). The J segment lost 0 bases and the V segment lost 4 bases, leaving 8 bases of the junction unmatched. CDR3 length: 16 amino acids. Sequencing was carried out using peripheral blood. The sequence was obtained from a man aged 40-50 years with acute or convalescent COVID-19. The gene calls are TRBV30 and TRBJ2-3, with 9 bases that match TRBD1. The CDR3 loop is CAWTLGTGSSTDTQYF. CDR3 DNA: TGTGCCTGGACTCTTGGGACAGGGTCTAGCACAGATACGCAGTATTTT.